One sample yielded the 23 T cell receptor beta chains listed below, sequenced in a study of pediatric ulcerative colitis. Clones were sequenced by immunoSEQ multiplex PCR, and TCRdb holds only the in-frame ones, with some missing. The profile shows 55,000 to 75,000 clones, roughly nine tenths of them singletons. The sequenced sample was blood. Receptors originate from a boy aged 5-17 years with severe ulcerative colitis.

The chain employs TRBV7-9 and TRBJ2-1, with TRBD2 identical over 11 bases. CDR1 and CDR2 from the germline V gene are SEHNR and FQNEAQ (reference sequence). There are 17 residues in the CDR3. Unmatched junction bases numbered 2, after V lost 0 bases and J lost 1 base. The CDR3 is CASSLAGTSGSYNEQFF. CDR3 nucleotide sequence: TGTGCCAGCAGCTTAGCTGGGACTAGCGGATCCTACAATGAGCAGTTCTTC.

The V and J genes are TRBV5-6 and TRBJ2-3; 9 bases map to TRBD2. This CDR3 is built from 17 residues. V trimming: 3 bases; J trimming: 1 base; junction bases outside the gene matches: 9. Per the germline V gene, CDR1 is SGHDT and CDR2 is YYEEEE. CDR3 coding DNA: TGTGCCAGCAGCTGGAGGCCTAGCGGGGTGGGCACAGATACGCAGTATTTT. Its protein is CASSWRPSGVGTDTQYF.

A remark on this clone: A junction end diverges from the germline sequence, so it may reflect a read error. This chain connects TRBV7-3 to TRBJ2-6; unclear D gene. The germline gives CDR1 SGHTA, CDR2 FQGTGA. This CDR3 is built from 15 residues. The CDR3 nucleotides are TGTGCCAGCAGCCTAACCGACTCTGGGGCCAACGTCCTGACTTTC. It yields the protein CASSLTDSGANVLTF.

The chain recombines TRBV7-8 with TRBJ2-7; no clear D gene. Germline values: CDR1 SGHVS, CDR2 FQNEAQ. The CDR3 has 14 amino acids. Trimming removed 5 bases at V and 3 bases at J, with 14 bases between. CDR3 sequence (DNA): TGTGCCAGCAGCCCTCAAGTAACCGGCTACGAGCAGTACTTC. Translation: CASSPQVTGYEQYF.

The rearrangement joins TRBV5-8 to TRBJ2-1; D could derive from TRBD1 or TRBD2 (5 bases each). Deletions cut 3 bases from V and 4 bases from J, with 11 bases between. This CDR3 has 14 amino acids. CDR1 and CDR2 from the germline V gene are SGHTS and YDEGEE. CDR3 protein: CASSSRDQYNEQFF. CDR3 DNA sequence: TGTGCCAGCAGCTCAAGGGACCAGTACAATGAGCAGTTCTTC.

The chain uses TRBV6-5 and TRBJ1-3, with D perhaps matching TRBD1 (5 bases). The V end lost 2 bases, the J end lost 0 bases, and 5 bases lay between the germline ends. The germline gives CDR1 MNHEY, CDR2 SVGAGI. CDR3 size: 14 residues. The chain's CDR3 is CASSYGHSGNTIYF. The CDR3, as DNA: TGTGCCAGCAGTTACGGACACTCTGGAAACACCATATATTTT.

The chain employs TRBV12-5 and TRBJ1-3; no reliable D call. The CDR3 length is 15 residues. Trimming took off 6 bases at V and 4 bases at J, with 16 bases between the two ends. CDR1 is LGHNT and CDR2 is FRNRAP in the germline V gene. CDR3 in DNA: TGTGCTAGTGGCCCCTTTGAACTGGGGGGAAACACCATATATTTT. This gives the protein CASGPFELGGNTIYF.

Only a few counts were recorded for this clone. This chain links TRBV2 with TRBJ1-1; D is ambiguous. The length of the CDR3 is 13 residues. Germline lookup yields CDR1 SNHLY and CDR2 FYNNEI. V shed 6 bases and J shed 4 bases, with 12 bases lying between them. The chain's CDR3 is CASRESTGTEAFF. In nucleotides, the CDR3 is TGTGCCAGCAGGGAGTCTACCGGCACTGAAGCTTTCTTT.

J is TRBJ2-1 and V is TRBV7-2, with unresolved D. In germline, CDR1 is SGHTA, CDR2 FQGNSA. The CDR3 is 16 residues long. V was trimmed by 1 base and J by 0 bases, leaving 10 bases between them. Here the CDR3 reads CASSLDGGSSYNEQFF. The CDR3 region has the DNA TGTGCCAGCAGCTTAGATGGCGGAAGCTCCTACAATGAGCAGTTCTTC.

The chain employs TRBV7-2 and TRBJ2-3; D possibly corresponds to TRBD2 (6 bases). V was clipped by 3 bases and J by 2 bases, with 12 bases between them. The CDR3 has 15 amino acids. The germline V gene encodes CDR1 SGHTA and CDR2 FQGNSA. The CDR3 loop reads CASSFSGGYTDTQYF. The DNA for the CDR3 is TGTGCCAGCAGCTTTAGCGGAGGCTACACAGATACGCAGTATTTT.

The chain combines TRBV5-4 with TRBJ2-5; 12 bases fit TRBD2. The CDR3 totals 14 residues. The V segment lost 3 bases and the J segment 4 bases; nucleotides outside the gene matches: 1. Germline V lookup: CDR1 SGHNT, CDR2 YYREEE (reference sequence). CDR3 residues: CASSSGLAGETQYF. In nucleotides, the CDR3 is TGTGCCAGCAGCTCGGGACTAGCGGGAGAGACCCAGTACTTC.

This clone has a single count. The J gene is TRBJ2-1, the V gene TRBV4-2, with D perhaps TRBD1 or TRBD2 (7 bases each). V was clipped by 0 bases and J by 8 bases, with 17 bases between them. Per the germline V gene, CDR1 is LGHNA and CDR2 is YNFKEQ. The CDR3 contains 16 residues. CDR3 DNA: TGTGCCAGCAGCCAAGATACGGCAGGGGGGAGGGATGAGCAGTTCTTC. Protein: CASSQDTAGGRDEQFF.

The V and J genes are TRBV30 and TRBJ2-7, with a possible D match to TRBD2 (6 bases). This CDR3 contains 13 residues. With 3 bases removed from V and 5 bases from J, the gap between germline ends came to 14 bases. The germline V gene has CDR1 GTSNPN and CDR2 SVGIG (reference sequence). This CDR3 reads CAWRLTRVHEQYF. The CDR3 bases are TGTGCCTGGAGACTGACTAGAGTCCACGAGCAGTACTTC.

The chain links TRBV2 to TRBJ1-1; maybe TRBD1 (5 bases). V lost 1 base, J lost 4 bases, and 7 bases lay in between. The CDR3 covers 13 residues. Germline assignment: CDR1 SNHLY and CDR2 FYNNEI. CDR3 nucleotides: TGTGCCAGCAGTGAAGAGCAGGGCACTGAAGCTTTCTTT. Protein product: CASSEEQGTEAFF. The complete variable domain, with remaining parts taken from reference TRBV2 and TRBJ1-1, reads EPEVTQTPSHQVTQMGQEVILRCVPISNHLYFYWYRQILGQKVEFLVSFYNNEISEKSEIFDDQFSVERPDGSNFTLKIRSTKLEDSAMYFCASSEEQGTEAFFGQGTRLTVV.

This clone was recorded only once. The CDR3 DNA sequence: TGTGCCAGCAGTGGTACGCGGTATAATGAGCAGTTCTTC. It translates to CASSGTRYNEQFF. The chain has TRBV2 and TRBJ2-1, with D unclear. The V and J ends lost 4 bases and 7 bases respectively, with 11 bases between them. This CDR3 has 13 amino acids. Germline values: CDR1 SNHLY, CDR2 FYNNEI. Supplemented by reference TRBV2 and TRBJ2-1, the full variable domain reads EPEVTQTPSHQVTQMGQEVILRCVPISNHLYFYWYRQILGQKVEFLVSFYNNEISEKSEIFDDQFSVERPDGSNFTLKIRSTKLEDSAMYFCASSGTRYNEQFFGPGTRLTVL.

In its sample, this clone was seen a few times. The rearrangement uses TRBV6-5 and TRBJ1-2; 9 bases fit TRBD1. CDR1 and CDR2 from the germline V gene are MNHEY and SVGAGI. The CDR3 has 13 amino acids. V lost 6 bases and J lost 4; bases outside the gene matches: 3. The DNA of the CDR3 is TGTGCCAGCAGAAGGACAGGGGCCTATGGCTACACCTTC. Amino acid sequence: CASRRTGAYGYTF.

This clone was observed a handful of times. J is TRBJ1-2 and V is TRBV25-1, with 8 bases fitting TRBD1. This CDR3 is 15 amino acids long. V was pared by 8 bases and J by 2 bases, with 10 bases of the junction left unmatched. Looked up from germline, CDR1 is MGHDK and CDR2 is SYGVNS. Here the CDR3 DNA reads TGTGCCAGCCGGTCGTTGACAGGGGAAAACTATGGCTACACCTTC. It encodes CASRSLTGENYGYTF.

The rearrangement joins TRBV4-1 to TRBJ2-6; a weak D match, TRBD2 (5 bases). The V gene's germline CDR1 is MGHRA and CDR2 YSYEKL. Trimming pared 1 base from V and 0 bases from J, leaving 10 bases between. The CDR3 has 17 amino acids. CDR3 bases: TGCGCCAGCAGCCAAGTAGGACTCCGCTCTGGGGCCAACGTCCTGACTTTC. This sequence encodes CASSQVGLRSGANVLTF.

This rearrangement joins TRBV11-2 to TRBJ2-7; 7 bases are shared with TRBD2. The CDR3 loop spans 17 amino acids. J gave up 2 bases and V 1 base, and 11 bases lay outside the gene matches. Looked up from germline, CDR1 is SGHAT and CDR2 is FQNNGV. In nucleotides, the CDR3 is TGTGCCAGCAGCTTAGGGACTCTGGGGGGGAGGGCCTACGAGCAGTACTTC. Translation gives CASSLGTLGGRAYEQYF.

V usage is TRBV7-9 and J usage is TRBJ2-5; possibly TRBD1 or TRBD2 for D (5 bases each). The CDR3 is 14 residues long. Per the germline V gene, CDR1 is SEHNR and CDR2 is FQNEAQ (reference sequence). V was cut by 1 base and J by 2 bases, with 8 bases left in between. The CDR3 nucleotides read TGTGCCAGCAGCTTAGTCAGGGAGCAAGAGACCCAGTACTTC. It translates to CASSLVREQETQYF.

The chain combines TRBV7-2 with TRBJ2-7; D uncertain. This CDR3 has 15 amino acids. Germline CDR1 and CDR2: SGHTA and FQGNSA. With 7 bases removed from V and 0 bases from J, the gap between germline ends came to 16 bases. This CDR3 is CASTPDRQSSYEQYF. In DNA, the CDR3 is TGTGCCAGCACCCCGGACCGCCAAAGCTCCTACGAGCAGTACTTC.

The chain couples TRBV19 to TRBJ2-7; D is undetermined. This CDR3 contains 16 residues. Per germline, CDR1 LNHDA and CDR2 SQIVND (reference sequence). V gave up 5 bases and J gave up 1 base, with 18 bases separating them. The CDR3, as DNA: TGTGCCAGTAGTCCAGGCCGAGCTGTCGGGTCCTACGAGCAGTACTTC. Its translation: CASSPGRAVGSYEQYF.

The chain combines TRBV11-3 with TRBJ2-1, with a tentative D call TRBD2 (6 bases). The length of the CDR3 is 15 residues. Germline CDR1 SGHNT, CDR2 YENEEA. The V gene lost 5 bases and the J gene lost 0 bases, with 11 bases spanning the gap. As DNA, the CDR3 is TGTGCCAGCAGCGTTAGCGGATACTCCTACAATGAGCAGTTCTTC. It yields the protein CASSVSGYSYNEQFF. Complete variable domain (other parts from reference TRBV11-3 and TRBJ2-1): EAGVVQSPRYKIIEKKQPVAFWCNPISGHNTLYWYLQNLGQGPELLIRYENEEAVDDSQLPKDRFSAERLKGVDSTLKIQPAELGDSAVYLCASSVSGYSYNEQFFGPGTRLTVL.